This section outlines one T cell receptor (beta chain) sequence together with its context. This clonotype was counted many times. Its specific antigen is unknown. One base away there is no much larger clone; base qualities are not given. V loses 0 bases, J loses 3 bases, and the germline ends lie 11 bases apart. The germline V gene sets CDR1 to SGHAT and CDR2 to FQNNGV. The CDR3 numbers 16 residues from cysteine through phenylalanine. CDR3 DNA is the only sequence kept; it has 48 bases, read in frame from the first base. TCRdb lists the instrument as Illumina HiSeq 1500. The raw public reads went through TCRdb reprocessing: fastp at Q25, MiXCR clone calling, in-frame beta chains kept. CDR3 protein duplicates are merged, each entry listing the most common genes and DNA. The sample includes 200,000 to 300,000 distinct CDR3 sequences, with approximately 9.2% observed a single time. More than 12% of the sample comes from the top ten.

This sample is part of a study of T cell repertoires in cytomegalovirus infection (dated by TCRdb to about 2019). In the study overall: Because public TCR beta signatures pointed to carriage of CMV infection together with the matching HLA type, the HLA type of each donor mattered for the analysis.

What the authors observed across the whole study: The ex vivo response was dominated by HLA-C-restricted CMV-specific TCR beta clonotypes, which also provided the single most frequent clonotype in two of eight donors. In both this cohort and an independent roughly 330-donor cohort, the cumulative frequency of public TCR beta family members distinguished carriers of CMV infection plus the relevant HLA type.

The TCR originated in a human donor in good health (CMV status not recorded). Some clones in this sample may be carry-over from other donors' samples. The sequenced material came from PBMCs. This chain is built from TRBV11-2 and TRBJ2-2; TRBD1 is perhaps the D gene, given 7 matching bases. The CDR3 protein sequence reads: CASSLDGGGYTGELFF. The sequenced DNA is TGTGCCAGCAGCTTAGATGGAGGGGGCTACACCGGGGAGCTGTTTTTT.